These T cell receptor beta chains were read from a single sample in a study of blood T cells in healthy people across ages. TCRdb itself ran the 5' RACE reads through MiXCR, one entry per CDR3 protein. The sample consists of roughly 800,000 distinct CDR3 sequences, roughly 25% of them appearing once. This same sample was also part of a study on T cells of mothers and their children.

Source material: blood. These receptors were taken from a boy under 18 in good health. Each CDR3 is given with its conserved first and last residue. D genes are given only for firm matches. Where a row states a size, it is once, few, many or the class of an expanded clone; other rows omit it.

TRBJ2-3	NA	few	TRBV3-1	CASSQGGRGGTDTQYF	TGTGCCAGCAGCCAAGGAGGTAGGGGGGGCACAGATACGCAGTATTTT
TRBJ2-6	NA	NA	TRBV12-3/TRBV12-4	CASTLASGANVLTF	TGTGCCAGCACCTTGGCCTCTGGGGCCAACGTCCTGACTTTC
TRBJ2-1	TRBD2	few	TRBV20-1	CSARGGTSGSTDEQFF	TGCAGTGCTAGAGGAGGAACTAGCGGGAGTACCGATGAGCAGTTCTTC
TRBJ1-2	TRBD1	NA	TRBV20-1	CSARDPKDRAGYTF	TGCAGTGCTAGGGACCCGAAGGACAGGGCTGGCTACACCTTC
TRBJ1-4	NA	NA	TRBV11-2	CASSLDLSGAEGKLFF	TGTGCCAGCAGCTTAGATTTGTCAGGGGCGGAGGGTAAACTGTTTTTT
TRBJ1-6	NA	few	TRBV20-1	CSARDRGTENSPLHF	TGCAGTGCTAGAGATCGAGGGACTGAGAATTCACCCCTCCACTTT
TRBJ2-6	NA	few	TRBV27	CASSLYGGQLNSGANVLTF	TGTGCCAGCAGTTTATATGGGGGGCAACTCAACTCTGGGGCCAACGTCCTGACTTTC
TRBJ1-1	NA	NA	TRBV25-1	CASSVPGPMNTEAFF	TGTGCCAGCAGTGTCCCGGGACCTATGAACACTGAAGCTTTCTTT
TRBJ2-7	NA	few	TRBV28	CASSSARAYEQYF	TGTGCCAGCAGTTCGGCTCGGGCCTACGAGCAGTACTTC
TRBJ1-1	NA	NA	TRBV12-3/TRBV12-4	CASSFNLGNTEAFF	TGTGCCAGCAGTTTCAACCTTGGTAACACTGAAGCTTTCTTT
TRBJ2-5	NA	few	TRBV29-1	CSVEAYRQETQYF	TGCAGCGTTGAAGCATACAGGCAAGAGACCCAGTACTTC
TRBJ1-2	NA	NA	TRBV28	CASSPTGSYGNTF	TGTGCCAGCAGTCCTACAGGGTCCTATGGCAACACCTTC
TRBJ2-1	NA	NA	TRBV20-1	CSASDWGPYNEQFF	TGCAGTGCTAGTGATTGGGGACCCTACAATGAGCAGTTCTTC
TRBJ1-3	NA	few	TRBV4-1	CASSQGWGPGTRGNTIYF	TGCGCCAGCAGCCAAGGATGGGGCCCGGGAACGCGTGGAAACACCATATATTTT
TRBJ2-1	TRBD2	few	TRBV5-1	CASSRILAGGPSSYNEQFF	TGCGCCAGCAGCCGTATACTAGCGGGGGGTCCTAGCTCCTACAATGAGCAGTTCTTC
TRBJ2-1	NA	NA	TRBV30	CAWTPPNRVHEQFF	TGTGCCTGGACCCCACCAAACAGGGTCCATGAGCAGTTCTTC
TRBJ2-4	NA	few	TRBV28	CASSSWGEAKNIQYF	TGTGCCAGCAGCTCGTGGGGGGAAGCCAAAAACATTCAGTACTTC
TRBJ2-7	NA	few	TRBV6-1	CASSERLALSYKYEQYF	TGTGCCAGCAGTGAAAGGCTAGCGCTTTCCTATAAGTACGAGCAGTACTTC
TRBJ2-5	TRBD2	NA	TRBV7-2	CASSLGTSGGAKETQYF	TGTGCCAGCAGCTTAGGGACTAGCGGGGGGGCCAAAGAGACCCAGTACTTC
TRBJ2-1	NA	NA	TRBV7-8	CASSFGDGDNEQFF	TGTGCCAGCAGCTTCGGGGATGGGGATAATGAGCAGTTCTTC
TRBJ2-1	NA	many	TRBV20-1	CSASGAGIYNEQFF	TGCAGTGCTAGCGGGGCAGGGATCTACAATGAGCAGTTCTTC
TRBJ2-1	NA	few	TRBV5-1	CASSGTGIDEQFF	TGCGCCAGCAGCGGAACAGGTATCGATGAGCAGTTCTTC
TRBJ2-4	NA	few	TRBV9	CASSVGGTEPDIQYF	TGTGCCAGCAGCGTGGGCGGGACCGAACCAGACATTCAGTACTTC
TRBJ2-7	NA	NA	TRBV4-3	CASSQDRYQGPSYEQYF	TGCGCCAGCAGCCAAGATCGTTACCAGGGGCCTTCCTACGAGCAGTACTTC
TRBJ2-7	TRBD2	NA	TRBV5-1	CASSRGLAGDLGYEQYF	TGCGCCAGCAGCAGGGGACTAGCGGGAGACTTGGGCTACGAGCAGTACTTC
TRBJ2-5	NA	few	TRBV7-3	CASSFDGSQETQYF	TGTGCCAGCAGCTTTGACGGCTCGCAGGAGACCCAGTACTTC
TRBJ1-1	TRBD1	few	TRBV5-6	CASSLGQFSGGGSSEAFF	TGTGCCAGCAGCTTGGGCCAATTTTCTGGAGGGGGCTCCTCTGAAGCTTTCTTT
TRBJ1-1	NA	NA	TRBV7-9	CASSLVMGLGTEAFF	TGTGCCAGCAGCTTAGTCATGGGGTTGGGGACTGAAGCTTTCTTT
TRBJ2-5	NA	NA	TRBV20-1	CSARRGRGSQETQYF	TGCAGTGCTAGACGGGGGAGGGGGTCGCAAGAGACCCAGTACTTC
TRBJ2-2	NA	few	TRBV12-3/TRBV12-4	CASSSSDYLNTGELFF	TGTGCCAGCTCCTCCTCGGACTACTTGAACACCGGGGAGCTGTTTTTT
TRBJ2-3	TRBD2	NA	TRBV6-5	CASSYSSGGAPGDTQYF	TGTGCCAGCAGTTATTCTAGCGGGGGGGCCCCGGGTGATACGCAGTATTTT
TRBJ2-7	NA	NA	TRBV7-2	CASSLVGEPTDYEQYF	TGTGCCAGCAGCTTAGTAGGAGAACCGACAGACTACGAGCAGTACTTC
TRBJ2-1	NA	NA	TRBV20-1	CSAPGGYNEQFF	TGCAGTGCTCCCGGGGGCTACAATGAGCAGTTCTTC
TRBJ2-7	NA	many	TRBV5-5	CASSLGGSKLYYF	TGTGCCAGCAGCTTGGGAGGGTCTAAGCTCTACTATTTC
TRBJ1-6	NA	NA	TRBV7-9	CASSLEAGLPLHF	TGTGCCAGCAGCTTAGAGGCAGGTCTCCCCCTCCACTTT
TRBJ1-6	NA	NA	TRBV20-1	CSAVVGVDSPLHF	TGCAGTGCTGTAGTTGGGGTTGATTCACCCCTCCACTTT
TRBJ2-5	TRBD1	few	TRBV15	CATSTTGTGGEETQYF	TGTGCCACCAGCACGACCGGGACAGGGGGCGAGGAGACCCAGTACTTC
TRBJ2-3	TRBD2	many	TRBV7-2	CASSLSGGSTDTQYF	TGTGCCAGCAGCTTGTCGGGAGGAAGCACAGATACGCAGTATTTT
TRBJ2-7	TRBD1	NA	TRBV27	CASSFTLQGEPYEQYF	TGTGCCAGCAGTTTCACATTACAGGGGGAGCCCTACGAGCAGTACTTC
TRBJ1-2	NA	NA	TRBV5-1	CASKWGNDGYTF	TGCGCCAGCAAGTGGGGGAATGATGGCTACACCTTC
TRBJ2-5	NA	NA	TRBV5-1	CASSLVMLLKQETQYF	TGCGCCAGCAGCTTGGTGATGCTCCTCAAGCAGGAGACCCAGTACTTC
TRBJ1-2	NA	NA	TRBV20-1	CSARVGHYGYTF	TGCAGTGCTAGGGTCGGGCACTATGGCTACACCTTC
TRBJ2-1	NA	once	TRBV25-1	CASSGERGIDNEQFF	TGTGCCAGCAGTGGGGAGAGAGGGATCGACAATGAGCAGTTCTTC
TRBJ2-5	NA	NA	TRBV12-3/TRBV12-4	CASSLTRWETQYF	TGTGCCAGCAGCTTAACTAGATGGGAGACCCAGTACTTC
TRBJ2-3	NA	NA	TRBV6-2/TRBV6-3	CASSYTEKSTQYF	TGTGCCAGCAGTTACACCGAGAAGTCCACGCAGTATTTT
TRBJ2-1	NA	NA	TRBV5-6	CASSLWERTAYNEQFF	TGTGCCAGCAGCTTGTGGGAGCGGACCGCCTACAATGAGCAGTTCTTC
TRBJ1-4	NA	few	TRBV2	CARQGATNEKLFF	TGTGCCCGCCAGGGTGCAACTAATGAAAAACTGTTTTTT
TRBJ2-1	NA	many	TRBV5-1	CASSRDGLNEQFF	TGCGCCAGCAGCCGGGACGGACTAAATGAGCAGTTCTTC